These 7 T cell receptor beta chains were all obtained from the same sample, sequenced in a study of graft-versus-host responses after intestinal transplantation. Using immunoSEQ multiplex PCR, the repertoire was profiled, and TCRdb retains in-frame clones only, with some absent. This repertoire shows about 54,000 clones, 75% to 95% found once; its top ten account for less than 6%. This specimen consisted of PBMCs, obtained about 93 weeks after intestinal transplant. The receptors originated from a human patient who received an intestinal transplant, so some T cells may come from the graft donor.

The V and J genes are TRBV29-1 and TRBJ2-2; TRBD1 matches at 7 bases. Trimming took 7 bases from V and 4 from J; bases not matched to a gene: 9. This CDR3 has 14 amino acids. Germline CDR1 reads SQVTM; CDR2 reads ANQGSEA. CDR3 protein: CSGLDRASTGELFF. CDR3 bases: TGCAGCGGTCTTGACAGGGCGAGCACCGGGGAGCTGTTTTTT.

J is TRBJ1-6 and V is TRBV19; D unclear. CDR1 and CDR2 from the germline V gene are LNHDA and SQIVND (reference sequence). V was pared by 5 bases and J by 7 bases, with 9 bases between. The CDR3 has 13 amino acids. CDR3 DNA sequence: TGTGCCAGTAGTCTTAACCCCAATTCACCCCTCCACTTT. This translates into CASSLNPNSPLHF.

The rearrangement links TRBV5-6 to TRBJ1-2; no definite D call. With 2 bases removed from V and 0 bases from J, the gap between germline ends came to 8 bases. CDR1 is SGHDT and CDR2 is YYEEEE in the germline V gene. This CDR3 spans 14 amino acids. This CDR3 reads CASSFRGSNYGYTF. The CDR3 DNA sequence: TGTGCCAGCAGCTTCCGAGGTTCTAACTATGGCTACACCTTC.

In this sample, this clone turned up once. The chain combines TRBV25-1 with TRBJ1-2; tentative D call: TRBD1 (5 bases). The CDR3 is 15 amino acids. Between the trimmed V and J ends, which lost 0 bases and 7 bases, there was a span of 15 bases. Looked up from germline, CDR1 is MGHDK and CDR2 is SYGVNS. The CDR3 sequence: CASSEYRVSGGGYTF. The CDR3 DNA is TGTGCCAGCAGTGAATATAGGGTTTCGGGGGGTGGCTACACCTTC.

The V call is TRBV7-9, the J call TRBJ2-5; no clear D. Trimming shortened V by 5 bases and J by 1 base, and 5 bases separated the two germline ends. This CDR3 has 12 residues. Germline V gives CDR1 SEHNR, CDR2 FQNEAQ (reference sequence). The CDR3 protein is CASSNIQETQYF. CDR3 bases: TGTGCCAGCAGCAACATCCAAGAGACCCAGTACTTC.

This chain uses TRBV18 with TRBJ1-2; D unclear. The CDR3 is made up of 13 amino acids. Trimming took off 6 bases at V and 3 bases at J, with 11 bases between the two ends. From germline, CDR1 is KGHSH and CDR2 LQKENI. The CDR3: CASSPDGDYGYTF. DNA of the CDR3: TGTGCCAGCTCTCCGGACGGAGACTATGGCTACACCTTC.

In the case of this clone: This same CDR3 is encoded by further DNA sequences in the sample. The chain joins TRBV27 to TRBJ1-1; D uncertain. The V gene lost 3 bases and the J gene lost 1 base, with 6 bases spanning the gap. There are 13 residues in the CDR3. Germline CDR1 reads MNHEY; CDR2 reads SMNVEV (reference sequence). The CDR3 DNA is TGTGCCAGCAGTTTGTGGGGGAACACTGAAGCTTTCTTT. Its translation: CASSLWGNTEAFF.